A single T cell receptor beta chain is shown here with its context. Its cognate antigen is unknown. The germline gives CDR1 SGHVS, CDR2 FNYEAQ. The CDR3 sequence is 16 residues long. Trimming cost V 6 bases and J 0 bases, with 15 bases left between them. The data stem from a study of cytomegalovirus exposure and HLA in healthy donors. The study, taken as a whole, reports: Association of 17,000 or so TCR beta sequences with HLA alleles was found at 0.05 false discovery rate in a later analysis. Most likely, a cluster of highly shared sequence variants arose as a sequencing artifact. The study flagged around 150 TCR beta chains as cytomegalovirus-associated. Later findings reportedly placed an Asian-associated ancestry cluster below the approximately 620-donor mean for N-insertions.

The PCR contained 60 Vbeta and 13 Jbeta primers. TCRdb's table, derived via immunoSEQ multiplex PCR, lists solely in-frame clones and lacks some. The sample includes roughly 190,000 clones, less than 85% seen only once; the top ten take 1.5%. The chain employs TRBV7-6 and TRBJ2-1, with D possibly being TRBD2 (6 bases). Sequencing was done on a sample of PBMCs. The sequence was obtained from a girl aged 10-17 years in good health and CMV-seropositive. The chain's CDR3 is CASSWSGVLSYNEQFF. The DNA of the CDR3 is TGTGCCAGCAGTTGGTCGGGGGTCCTCTCCTACAATGAGCAGTTCTTC. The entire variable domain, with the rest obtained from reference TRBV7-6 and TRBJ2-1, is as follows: GAGVSQSPRYKVTKRGQDVALRCDPISGHVSLYWYRQALGQGPEFLTYFNYEAQQDKSGLPNDRFSAERPEGSISTLTIQRTEQRDSAMYRCASSWSGVLSYNEQFFGPGTRLTVL.